This TCR beta chain was recovered during a study of regulatory T cells in long-lasting Graves disease. The CDR3 has 15 residues. Trimming left V 0 bases short and J 8 bases short, with 17 bases between. CDR1 is SGDLS and CDR2 is YYNGEE in the germline V gene. CDR3 regions were amplified by Arm-PCR using iRepertoire HTBI primers to build TCR beta libraries. One entry per CDR3 protein results from TCRdb running MiXCR on the multiplex PCR reads. The sample gives fewer than 650,000 distinct CDR3 sequences, roughly 16% of which show up once; more than 10% is in the top ten. Time point: newly diagnosed GD, antithyroid drugs for less than 3 months. After RNA was extracted from PBMCs, the TCR library was made from it. The same data also contributed to another study, on T cells in Graves' hyperthyroidism and ophthalmopathy.

The starting material was peripheral blood mononuclear cells (PBMCs), obtained at new diagnosis, from a patient treated with antithyroid drugs. This TCR came from a man between 18 and 35 years old with Graves disease. This chain links TRBV9 with TRBJ1-2, with D hard to call. DNA for the CDR3: TGTGCCAGCAGCGTAGGGGCAGGCGGTCAAGCCGGCTACACCTTC. This translates into CASSVGAGGQAGYTF. The whole variable domain, remainder taken from reference TRBV9 and TRBJ1-2, is DSGVTQTPKHLITATGQRVTLRCSPRSGDLSVYWYQQSLDQGLQFLIQYYNGEERAKGNILERFSAQQFPDLHSELNLSSLELGDSALYFCASSVGAGGQAGYTFGSGTRLTVV.